The 3 T cell receptor beta chains reported below all come from one sample, sequenced in a study of OX40 agonist ivuxolimab in advanced cancers. Profiled with immunoSEQ multiplex PCR; TCRdb holds only in-frame clones, not every one. Among tens of thousands of clones listed, 75% to 85% were seen once. Sequences were derived from CD4+ or CD8+ T cells sorted from blood, sampled in a trial of the OX40 agonist ivuxolimab. The receptors here all came from an adult with an advanced solid tumor such as melanoma, head and neck, liver or kidney cancer.

This clone occurred once. The rearrangement links TRBV19 to TRBJ1-3, with D possibly TRBD1 on 5 matching bases. V gave up 7 bases and J gave up 2 bases, with 12 bases separating them. The CDR3 loop spans 14 amino acids. Germline assignment: CDR1 LNHDA and CDR2 SQIVND (reference sequence). The CDR3 reads CASKGQGTGNTIYF. CDR3 DNA sequence: TGTGCCAGTAAGGGTCAGGGAACTGGAAACACCATATATTTT. The entire variable domain, with the rest obtained from reference TRBV19 and TRBJ1-3, is as follows: DGGITQSPKYLFRKEGQNVTLSCEQNLNHDAMYWYRQDPGQGLRLIYYSQIVNDFQKGDIAEGYSVSREKKESFPLTVTSAQKNPTAFYLCASKGQGTGNTIYFGEGSWLTVV.

This clone has just one count. V gene TRBV6-5 combines with J gene TRBJ1-1; 9 bases align to TRBD1. This CDR3 is built from 14 residues. V trimming: 5 bases; J trimming: 5 bases; junction bases outside the gene matches: 6. Germline V gene sequence: CDR1 MNHEY, CDR2 SVGAGI. The CDR3: CASSRPGTGTEAFF. CDR3 sequence (DNA): TGTGCCAGCAGTCGTCCCGGGACAGGGACTGAAGCTTTCTTT.

CDR3 nucleotides: TGTGCCAGCAGCCTTTGGGGGGCCGGGGCCAACGTCCTGACTTTC. It is translated as CASSLWGAGANVLTF. The rearrangement joins TRBV5-6 to TRBJ2-6; D is possibly TRBD1 or TRBD2 (6 bases each). Germline V gives CDR1 SGHDT, CDR2 YYEEEE. This CDR3 contains 15 residues. Trimming took off 4 bases at V and 4 bases at J, with 12 bases between the two ends. Looking up the rest from reference TRBV5-6 and TRBJ2-6 gives the full variable domain: DAGVTQSPTHLIKTRGQQVTLRCSPKSGHDTVSWYQQALGQGPQFIFQYYEEEERQRGNFPDRFSGHQFPNYSSELNVNALLLGDSALYLCASSLWGAGANVLTFGAGSRLTVL.